One and the same sample provided the 8 T cell receptor beta chains below, sequenced in a study of shared clonotypes between healthy human individuals. TCRdb keeps only in-frame clones here, not all; method: immunoSEQ multiplex PCR. The sample includes approximately 840,000 clones, 96% of them seen just once. Naivety among CD8 cells was defined by CD45RO negativity and positive CCR7 selection, thereby excluding terminally differentiated effector memory CD45RA+ cells. Material for sequencing was naive CD8+ T cells sorted from blood. The receptors were gathered from a man younger than 45 in good health.

V usage is TRBV7-8 and J usage is TRBJ1-1; D is undetermined. The CDR3 is made up of 11 amino acids. Germline CDR1 is SGHVS and CDR2 is FQNEAQ. The V end lost 4 bases, the J end lost 8 bases, and 8 bases lay between the germline ends. CDR3 in amino acids: CASSSGSEAFF. The CDR3 DNA follows: TGTGCCAGCAGCTCCGGCTCGGAAGCTTTCTTT.

The genes are TRBV11-2 and TRBJ2-7; no definite D call. CDR3 size: 15 residues. V lost 1 base and J lost 0, with 10 bases in between. Germline CDR1 and CDR2: SGHAT and FQNNGV. CDR3 DNA sequence: TGTGCCAGCAGCTTAGGACGACACTCCTCCTACGAGCAGTACTTC. It specifies CASSLGRHSSYEQYF. The full variable domain, completed using reference TRBV11-2 and TRBJ2-7, is EAGVAQSPRYKIIEKRQSVAFWCNPISGHATLYWYQQILGQGPKLLIQFQNNGVVDDSQLPKDRFSAERLKGVDSTLKIQPAKLEDSAVYLCASSLGRHSSYEQYFGPGTRLTVT.

This chain connects TRBV7-9 to TRBJ2-5; D perhaps matches TRBD2 (7 bases). Germline assignment: CDR1 SEHNR and CDR2 FQNEAQ (reference sequence). The ends were cut back, 5 bases at V and 1 base at J, with 11 bases in the middle. The CDR3 is 14 amino acids. For the CDR3, the DNA is TGTGCCAGCAGCATGGCGGGGGCCCAAGAGACCCAGTACTTC. It codes for CASSMAGAQETQYF.

The chain couples TRBV29-1 to TRBJ2-7, with D maybe TRBD2 (6 bases). The germline V gene has CDR1 SQVTM and CDR2 ANQGSEA. The CDR3 consists of 11 residues. Trimming took off 4 bases at V and 2 bases at J, with 6 bases between the two ends. CDR3 sequence reads: CSVAGAYEQYF. The CDR3 coding sequence is TGCAGCGTTGCGGGGGCCTACGAGCAGTACTTC.

The genes are TRBV29-1 and TRBJ2-7; D might be TRBD1 (5 bases). The CDR3 has 12 amino acids. Germline CDR1 SQVTM, CDR2 ANQGSEA. V dropped 6 bases and J dropped 4 bases, with 13 bases sitting between them. DNA of the CDR3: TGCAGCGTCGCCGACAGCGATTACGAGCAGTACTTC. This gives the protein CSVADSDYEQYF.

J is TRBJ1-1 and V is TRBV9, with TRBD1 matching 10 bases. Germline V CDR1 and CDR2: SGDLS, YYNGEE. The V segment lost 4 bases and the J segment 6 bases; nucleotides outside the gene matches: 3. This CDR3 spans 13 amino acids. The CDR3 region has the DNA TGTGCCAGCAGCTTCGGACAGGGGGCTGAAGCTTTCTTT. Residues: CASSFGQGAEAFF. Full variable domain (missing parts from reference TRBV9 and TRBJ1-1): DSGVTQTPKHLITATGQRVTLRCSPRSGDLSVYWYQQSLDQGLQFLIQYYNGEERAKGNILERFSAQQFPDLHSELNLSSLELGDSALYFCASSFGQGAEAFFGQGTRLTVV.

This clone was detected only a few times. The V gene is TRBV27, the J gene TRBJ2-7; D uncertain. V lost 6 bases and J 3 bases, leaving 12 bases between the germline ends. There are 13 residues in the CDR3. The germline V gene encodes CDR1 MNHEY and CDR2 SMNVEV (reference sequence). This CDR3 reads CASSPVPVYEQYF. The DNA of the CDR3 is TGTGCCAGCAGCCCAGTCCCCGTCTACGAGCAGTACTTC.

Only one count was recorded for this clone. The chain uses TRBV10-2 and TRBJ2-7, with D uncertain. This CDR3 has 12 residues. V was trimmed by 6 bases and J by 5 bases, leaving 11 bases between them. The germline CDR1 and CDR2 sequences are WSHSY and SAAADI. The CDR3 nucleotides are TGCGCCAGCAGCTCGTTTAAGAACGAGCAGTACTTC. This sequence encodes CASSSFKNEQYF.